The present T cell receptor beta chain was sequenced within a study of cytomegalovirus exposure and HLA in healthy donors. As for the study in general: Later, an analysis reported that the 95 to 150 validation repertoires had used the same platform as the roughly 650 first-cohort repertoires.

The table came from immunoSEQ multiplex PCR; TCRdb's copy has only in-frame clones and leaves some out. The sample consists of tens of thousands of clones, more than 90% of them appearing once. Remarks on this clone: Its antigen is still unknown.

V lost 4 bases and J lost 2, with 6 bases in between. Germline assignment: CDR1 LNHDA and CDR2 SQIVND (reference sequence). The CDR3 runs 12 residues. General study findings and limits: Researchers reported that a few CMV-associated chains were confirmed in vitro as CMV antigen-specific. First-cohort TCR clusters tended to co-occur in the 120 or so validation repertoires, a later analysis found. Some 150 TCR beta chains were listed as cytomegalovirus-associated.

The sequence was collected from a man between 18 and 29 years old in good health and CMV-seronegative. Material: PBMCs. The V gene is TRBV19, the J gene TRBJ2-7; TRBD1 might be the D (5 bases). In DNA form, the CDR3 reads TGTGCCAGTAGTAGGGGCCCCTACGAGCAGTACTTC. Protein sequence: CASSRGPYEQYF.